Sequencing of this T cell receptor (beta chain) was carried out in a study of lymphopenia after photon versus proton radiotherapy. Using immunoSEQ multiplex PCR, the repertoire was profiled, and TCRdb retains in-frame clones only, with some absent. Of some 40,000 clones listed, around 83% are singletons. The CDR3 consists of 14 residues. Germline values: CDR1 SEHNR, CDR2 FQNEAQ (reference sequence). V was shortened by 6 bases and J by 2 bases, with 14 bases between the two germline ends. This TCR derives from a woman in her 70s with pancreatic cancer. Some clones in this sample may be carry-over from other donors' samples. The V gene is TRBV7-9, the J gene TRBJ2-7, with D perhaps given as TRBD1 or TRBD2 (5 bases each). Source: peripheral blood, taken from a patient treated with proton-based radiotherapy. The CDR3 protein is CASSLGLGAYEQYF. The CDR3, as DNA: TGTGCCAGCAGTCTCGGACTGGGGGCCTACGAGCAGTACTTC.